The clone carrying this T cell receptor beta chain turned up a few times. Its cognate antigen is unknown. Sorted subsets were CFSE-labeled and cultured approximately 5 days with allogeneic dendritic cells. Memory T cells were CD45RO+, naive were CD45RA+, sorted by FACS. The CDR3 is 12 residues long. The V and J ends lost 3 bases and 4 bases respectively, with 4 bases between them. Per germline, CDR1 MGHRA and CDR2 YSYEKL. TCRdb keeps only in-frame clones here, not all; method: immunoSEQ multiplex PCR. Here the sample spans more than 9,500 clones, around 92% being singletons. This sample stems from a study of regulatory dendritic cells for organ transplantation. Turning to the study itself: Dendritic cell cultures received LPS on day 6. Notes on the study in general: Alloreactive memory CD8+ T cell pools varied considerably between individuals. Naive T cells showed high diversity, memory cells less, memory CD8+ least.

Sequencing was carried out using naive CD8+ T cells from blood cultured with dendritic cells. Sample subset: CD45RA+ naive T cells. V is TRBV4-1 and J is TRBJ1-5; D call uncertain. The receptor was derived from a human donor in good health. The CDR3 DNA reads TGCGCCAGCAGCCAGGGGAATCAGCCCCAGCATTTT. Its protein product is CASSQGNQPQHF.